A single sample is the source of the 20 T cell receptor beta chains below, sequenced in a study of T cells after yellow fever vaccination. TCRdb itself ran the 5' RACE reads through MiXCR, one entry per CDR3 protein. The sample lists around 590,000 distinct CDR3 sequences, roughly 12% occurring once. Specimen: PBMCs, collected on the day of the yellow fever booster vaccination. The receptors shown here come from a man aged 30 to 45 who received the YFV17D yellow fever vaccine.

V gene TRBV7-8 combines with J gene TRBJ2-2; D unresolved. Germline V gene lookup returns CDR1 SGHVS and CDR2 FQNEAQ. The CDR3 length is 12 residues. V was shortened by 11 bases and J by 2 bases, with 9 bases between the two germline ends. The CDR3 protein is CACRPNTGELFF. Written as DNA, the CDR3 is TGTGCCTGCCGGCCAAACACCGGGGAGCTGTTTTTT.

V is TRBV7-2 and J is TRBJ2-2; tentatively, D is TRBD1 (5 bases). CDR1 and CDR2 from the germline V gene are SGHTA and FQGNSA. Trimming took off 5 bases at V and 1 base at J, with 11 bases between the two ends. The CDR3 totals 15 residues. CDR3 coding DNA: TGTGCCAGCAGCCGAGGAAGGGGGAACACCGGGGAGCTGTTTTTT. It encodes CASSRGRGNTGELFF. Drawing the rest from reference TRBV7-2 and TRBJ2-2, the complete variable domain is GAGVSQSPSNKVTEKGKDVELRCDPISGHTALYWYRQSLGQGLEFLIYFQGNSAPDKSGLPSDRFSAERTGGSVSTLTIQRTQQEDSAVYLCASSRGRGNTGELFFGEGSRLTVL.

J is TRBJ1-1 and V is TRBV6-5; D is undetermined. Germline lookup yields CDR1 MNHEY and CDR2 SVGAGI. The CDR3 totals 13 residues. V was pared by 6 bases and J by 0 bases, with 8 bases between. The CDR3 here is CASRGGLNTEAFF. The CDR3 DNA follows: TGTGCCAGCAGGGGAGGTCTGAACACTGAAGCTTTCTTT.

The chain has TRBV5-1 and TRBJ2-5; possibly TRBD1 or TRBD2 for D (5 bases each). Germline values: CDR1 SGHRS, CDR2 YFSETQ. V was shortened by 0 bases and J by 0 bases, with 6 bases between the two germline ends. The CDR3 spans 14 residues. The CDR3 reads CASSLVGDQETQYF. The CDR3 DNA is TGCGCCAGCAGCTTGGTGGGGGACCAAGAGACCCAGTACTTC.

The CDR3 DNA reads as TGTGCCAGCAGCCCGACCCTGGGGAATTCACCCCTCCACTTT. Encoded protein: CASSPTLGNSPLHF. The chain carries TRBV9 and TRBJ1-6, with D unclear. The V and J ends lost 4 bases and 7 bases respectively, with 12 bases between them. The CDR3 has 14 amino acids. Germline V lookup: CDR1 SGDLS, CDR2 YYNGEE.

The chain links TRBV30 to TRBJ1-4; 8 bases fit TRBD1. Losses at the gene ends were 2 bases for V and 5 bases for J; bases not matched to a gene: 4. CDR1 is GTSNPN, CDR2 SVGIG, per germline (reference sequence). The length of the CDR3 is 14 residues. The CDR3 region has the DNA TGTGCCTGGAGTCCGGACAGGGCAAATGAAAAACTGTTTTTT. Its translation: CAWSPDRANEKLFF. The whole variable domain, remainder taken from reference TRBV30 and TRBJ1-4, is SQTIHQWPATLVQPVGSPLSLECTVEGTSNPNLYWYRQAAGRGLQLLFYSVGIGQISSEVPQNLSASRPQDRQFILSSKKLLLSDSGFYLCAWSPDRANEKLFFGSGTQLSVL.

This clonotype was counted at least ten times. This rearrangement joins TRBV30 to TRBJ2-7; 12 bases are a match to TRBD1. The ends lost 0 bases at V and 3 bases at J; junction bases unmatched: 9. CDR3 length: 17 amino acids. The germline gives CDR1 GTSNPN, CDR2 SVGIG (reference sequence). CDR3 bases: TGTGCCTGGAGTGTACAGGGACAGGGGGCCGGTATCTACGAGCAGTACTTC. This translates into CAWSVQGQGAGIYEQYF.

The chain has TRBV21-1 and TRBJ2-2; the table names TRBD2, a call not compared with the DNA. TRBV21-1 is shown as a pseudogene. This CDR3 spans 12 amino acids. CDR3 sequence: CASIGGSGELFF. The CDR3 nucleotides are TGTGCCAGCATTGGAGGGAGCGGGGAGCTGTTTTTT.

This clonotype occurred a few times. This rearrangement joins TRBV7-2 to TRBJ1-1; 7 bases map to TRBD1. CDR1 SGHTA and CDR2 FQGNSA come from the germline V gene. CDR3 length: 14 residues. The V and J ends lost 5 bases and 4 bases, in that order; junction bases with no gene match: 7. CDR3 nucleotide sequence: TGTGCCAGCAGCCCCGACAGGGTCACCACTGAAGCTTTCTTT. This encodes CASSPDRVTTEAFF.

This clonotype was found many times. The chain carries TRBV20-1 and TRBJ2-2; 9 bases are shared with TRBD1. V shed 2 bases, J shed 7 bases, and the junction held 8 bases outside the gene matches. CDR3 length equals 15 residues. Germline-derived CDR1 and CDR2 are DFQATT and SNEGSKA (reference sequence). The CDR3 spells CSARPTGQGYGELFF. In DNA, the CDR3 is TGCAGTGCTAGACCAACGGGACAGGGCTACGGGGAGCTGTTTTTT.

This clonotype was detected a few times. The chain couples TRBV5-1 to TRBJ2-2, with 11 bases lining up with TRBD1. There are 16 residues in the CDR3. The ends lost 5 bases at V and 3 bases at J; junction bases unmatched: 6. CDR1 and CDR2 (germline): SGHRS, YFSETQ. For the CDR3, the DNA is TGCGCCAGCAGTTCTGGACAGGGGGCGTACACCGGGGAGCTGTTTTTT. The encoded protein is CASSSGQGAYTGELFF.

The chain links TRBV5-5 to TRBJ2-3; possibly TRBD2 for D (5 bases). Germline loops: CDR1 SGHKS, CDR2 YYEKEE (reference sequence). Trimming stripped 4 bases from V and 5 bases from J, with 14 bases between. This CDR3 comprises 14 residues. As DNA, the CDR3 is TGTGCCAGCAGCCCCGGGGTTCTCCGAGATACGCAGTATTTT. Its translation: CASSPGVLRDTQYF.

The chain carries TRBV20-1 and TRBJ2-1, with D perhaps TRBD1 (6 bases). V was pared by 6 bases and J by 5 bases, with 11 bases between. Germline CDR1 reads DFQATT; CDR2 reads SNEGSKA (reference sequence). The CDR3 totals 12 residues. The CDR3 spells CSAQGQNNEQFF. CDR3 DNA: TGCAGTGCCCAAGGACAGAACAATGAGCAGTTCTTC.

This clonotype has more than one count but fewer than ten. This chain links TRBV18 with TRBJ2-5, with 7 bases lining up with TRBD2. The germline CDR1 and CDR2 sequences are KGHSH and LQKENI. The CDR3 sequence is 15 residues long. V was pared by 2 bases and J by 2 bases, with 5 bases of the junction left unmatched. In DNA, the CDR3 is TGTGCCAGCTCACCATCCACTAGCGCTCAAGAGACCCAGTACTTC. This sequence encodes CASSPSTSAQETQYF. Supplemented by reference TRBV18 and TRBJ2-5, the full variable domain reads NAGVMQNPRHLVRRRGQEARLRCSPMKGHSHVYWYRQLPEEGLKFMVYLQKENIIDESGMPKERFSAEFPKEGPSILRIQQVVRGDSAAYFCASSPSTSAQETQYFGPGTRLLVL.

The chain recombines TRBV28 with TRBJ2-7, with TRBD2 identical over 15 bases. The CDR3 covers 15 residues. Trimming took 6 bases from V and 7 from J; bases not matched to a gene: 7. Germline CDR1 is MDHEN and CDR2 is SYDVKM. The CDR3 nucleotides read TGTGCCAGCAGCCGGGGACTAGCGGGAGGTCGAGAGCAGTACTTC. This encodes CASSRGLAGGREQYF.

There are many counts of this clonotype. The DNA for the CDR3 is TGTGCCAGCAGTGTAGGGGGCTACGAGCAGTACTTC. Translating gives CASSVGGYEQYF. The genes are TRBV27 and TRBJ2-7; weak D call: TRBD1 (6 bases). The CDR3 length is 12 residues. The germline CDR1 and CDR2 sequences are MNHEY and SMNVEV (reference sequence). V shed 5 bases and J shed 3 bases, with 8 bases lying between them.

The rearrangement links TRBV4-3 to TRBJ1-5, with D perhaps matching TRBD1 (6 bases). Trimming shortened V by 1 base and J by 5 bases, and 12 bases separated the two germline ends. The CDR3 runs 15 residues. Germline-derived CDR1 and CDR2 are LGHNA and YSLEER. CDR3 DNA: TGCGCCAGCAGCCAAGCTTTAGGGGGGCATCAGCCCCAGCATTTT. This encodes CASSQALGGHQPQHF.

V usage is TRBV9 and J usage is TRBJ2-4; the D is unclear. Germline V gene lookup returns CDR1 SGDLS and CDR2 YYNGEE. Trimming took 0 bases from V and 0 from J, leaving 16 bases between them. This CDR3 comprises 18 residues. Here the CDR3 reads CASSVGGTANIAKNIQYF. DNA for the CDR3: TGTGCCAGCAGCGTAGGAGGAACAGCAAATATAGCCAAAAACATTCAGTACTTC.

This rearrangement joins TRBV20-1 to TRBJ2-2; no reliable D call. The germline V gene has CDR1 DFQATT and CDR2 SNEGSKA (reference sequence). There are 11 residues in the CDR3. Deletions cut 3 bases from V and 9 bases from J, with 8 bases between. The CDR3 is CSASRVRELFF. The CDR3 DNA reads TGCAGTGCTAGTAGGGTCCGGGAGCTGTTTTTT.

This clonotype was detected only a few times. The rearrangement uses TRBV5-5 and TRBJ2-5, with 8 bases lining up with TRBD2. V shed 0 bases and J 8 bases; nucleotides not matched to a gene: 12. The CDR3 runs 16 residues. Germline V CDR1 and CDR2: SGHKS, YYEKEE (reference sequence). The DNA for the CDR3 is TGTGCCAGCAGCTTGGGCCCAACTAGCGGCACAGGAACCCAGTACTTC. Translating it yields CASSLGPTSGTGTQYF.